Listed below are T cell receptor beta chains from one sample, sequenced in a study of Ad26.COV2.S vaccination and SARS-CoV-2 variants. Profiling relied on immunoSEQ multiplex PCR, and the TCRdb table lists in-frame clones only, not all of them. The sample includes 200,000 to 300,000 clones, around nine tenths of them seen just once. The sequencing here drew on peripheral blood, taken in a trial of Ad26.COV2.S vaccine versus placebo. These receptor sequences come from a person between 18 and 60 years old who received the Ad26.COV2.S COVID-19 vaccine or a placebo. Each CDR3 is given with its conserved first and last residue. The D gene is left open where the match is weak. Rows may omit the clone size; those that give it use once, few, many or a size class.

NA	TRBJ1-4	NA	TRBV18	CASSPGRNEKLFF	TGTGCCAGCTCACCGGGACGGAATGAAAAACTGTTTTTT
TRBD2	TRBJ2-1	NA	TRBV7-3	CASSLVAGVAYNEQFF	TGTGCCAGCAGCTTAGTAGCGGGAGTAGCCTACAATGAGCAGTTCTTC
NA	TRBJ1-4	many	TRBV19	CASSSGNEKLFF	TGTGCCAGTAGCTCAGGGAATGAAAAACTGTTTTTT
TRBD1	TRBJ1-2	NA	TRBV7-2	CASSPRTGENYGYTF	TGTGCCAGCAGCCCGAGGACAGGGGAAAACTATGGCTACACCTTC
TRBD1	TRBJ1-6	NA	TRBV27	CASSFQGAGRPPLHF	TGTGCCAGCAGTTTCCAGGGGGCAGGTCGTCCACCCCTCCACTTT
NA	TRBJ2-5	NA	TRBV3-1/TRBV3-2	CASSPPHETQYF	TGTGCCAGCAGCCCCCCCCATGAGACCCAGTACTTC
NA	TRBJ1-5	NA	TRBV6-6	CATLGGPNQPQHF	TGTGCCACCCTGGGGGGGCCCAATCAGCCCCAGCATTTT
TRBD1	TRBJ2-3	few	TRBV3-1/TRBV3-2	CASSQAGQGASQYF	TGTGCCAGCAGCCAAGCCGGACAGGGGGCTTCGCAGTATTTT
TRBD1	TRBJ1-6	NA	TRBV4-1	CASSRGPPGQPNSPLHF	TGCGCCAGCAGCCGAGGCCCCCCGGGACAGCCAAATTCACCCCTCCACTTT
TRBD2	TRBJ2-3	NA	TRBV18	CASSPPSKRGADTQYF	TGTGCCAGCTCACCACCGAGTAAGCGGGGGGCAGATACGCAGTATTTT
TRBD1	TRBJ1-6	NA	TRBV19	CASTIGGAGGAVSPLHF	TGTGCCAGTACCATAGGTGGGGCAGGGGGCGCGGTATCACCCCTCCACTTT
NA	TRBJ2-2	NA	TRBV21-1	CASSKERQPPNTGELFF	TGTGCCAGCAGCAAAGAAAGGCAGCCTCCGAACACCGGGGAGCTGTTTTTT
NA	TRBJ1-6	NA	TRBV23-1	CASSQPEQGGDSPLHF	TGCGCCAGCAGTCAACCGGAACAGGGAGGAGATTCACCCCTCCACTTT
TRBD2	TRBJ2-2	NA	TRBV4-3	CASSQIGLAENTGELFF	TGCGCCAGCAGCCAAATTGGACTAGCCGAAAACACCGGGGAGCTGTTTTTT
TRBD2	TRBJ2-3	NA	TRBV5-5	CASSFAGAWGTDTQYF	TGTGCCAGCAGCTTCGCGGGAGCGTGGGGCACAGATACGCAGTATTTT
NA	TRBJ1-6	NA	TRBV6-5	CASSYSYNSPLHF	TGTGCCAGCAGTTACTCCTATAATTCACCCCTCCACTTT
NA	TRBJ1-2	NA	TRBV19	CASSIGHGYTF	TGTGCCAGTAGTATAGGACACGGCTACACCTTC
NA	TRBJ1-1	once	TRBV6-6	CASSLGTEAFF	TGTGCCAGCAGTCTAGGCACTGAAGCTTTCTTT
NA	TRBJ2-1	NA	TRBV14	CASSPGVGPNEQFF	TGTGCCAGCAGCCCCGGTGTAGGGCCTAATGAGCAGTTCTTC
NA	TRBJ2-2	once	TRBV5-5	CASSLGLSGLATGELFF	TGTGCCAGCAGCTTGGGTCTCTCGGGTTTGGCCACCGGGGAGCTGTTTTTT
TRBD2	TRBJ2-1	NA	TRBV7-2	CASSLAGGRYNEQFF	TGTGCCAGCAGTCTAGCGGGAGGGAGATACAATGAGCAGTTCTTC
NA	TRBJ2-6	NA	TRBV15	CATSRDVAVSGANVLTF	TGTGCCACCAGCAGAGATGTAGCGGTCTCTGGGGCCAACGTCCTGACTTTC
NA	TRBJ1-2	NA	TRBV6-4	CASSGRGSRYGYTF	TGTGCCAGCAGTGGCCGGGGGAGCAGATATGGCTACACCTTC
NA	TRBJ2-6	once	TRBV7-9	CASSLEQLSGANVLTF	TGTGCCAGCAGCTTAGAGCAGCTCTCTGGGGCCAACGTCCTGACTTTC
NA	TRBJ2-5	NA	TRBV24-1	CATSDLGETQYF	TGTGCCACCAGTGACTTGGGGGAGACCCAGTACTTC
NA	TRBJ1-2	NA	TRBV7-2	CASSLASRGLGKDGYTF	TGTGCCAGCAGCTTAGCTTCACGGGGGCTGGGGAAGGATGGCTACACCTTC
NA	TRBJ1-1	NA	TRBV9	CASSVALYGDPLEAFF	TGTGCCAGCAGCGTAGCTTTGTATGGGGACCCCTTAGAAGCTTTCTTT
TRBD1	TRBJ2-2	once	TRBV6-5	CASSYPGGNTGELFF	TGTGCCAGCAGTTACCCAGGGGGTAACACCGGGGAGCTGTTTTTT
TRBD2	TRBJ2-3	once	TRBV14	CASSQVSGSFGTQYF	TGTGCCAGCAGCCAAGTTAGCGGGAGCTTTGGTACGCAGTATTTT
TRBD2	TRBJ2-2	once	TRBV4-3	CASSQDRTSGDGELFF	TGCGCCAGCAGCCAAGATCGGACTAGCGGGGACGGGGAGCTGTTTTTT
NA	TRBJ1-4	NA	TRBV10-3	CAISVGRTNEKLFF	TGTGCCATCAGCGTAGGACGGACTAATGAAAAATTGTTTTTT
NA	TRBJ2-6	NA	TRBV2	CASSETGPSGANVLTF	TGTGCCAGCAGTGAAACAGGGCCCTCTGGGGCCAACGTCCTGACTTTC
TRBD2	TRBJ2-1	NA	TRBV27	CASSRTSGRSTYNEQFF	TGTGCCAGCAGTCGGACTAGCGGGAGGTCCACCTACAATGAGCAGTTCTTC
TRBD1	TRBJ2-5	NA	TRBV5-1	CASSVGTVGPQETQYF	TGCGCCAGCAGCGTTGGGACAGTGGGACCCCAAGAGACCCAGTACTTC
NA	TRBJ2-2	NA	TRBV6-5	CASTPGLGRAGELFF	TGTGCCAGCACCCCAGGTCTAGGAAGGGCCGGGGAGCTGTTTTTT
TRBD1	TRBJ1-4	NA	TRBV7-9	CASSSTHRQGPNEKLFF	TGTGCCAGCAGCTCGACCCATAGACAGGGACCTAATGAAAAACTGTTTTTT
NA	TRBJ2-1	NA	TRBV18	CASSRGQVNEQFF	TGTGCCAGCTCACGGGGCCAGGTCAATGAGCAGTTCTTC
NA	TRBJ1-1	NA	TRBV30	CAWSGVGAEAFF	TGTGCCTGGAGTGGCGTCGGGGCTGAAGCTTTCTTT
TRBD2	TRBJ2-5	NA	TRBV11-2	CASRGLAGGPGTQYF	TGTGCCAGCAGGGGACTAGCGGGAGGGCCGGGGACCCAGTACTTC
NA	TRBJ1-1	NA	TRBV21-1	CASTVTGENGEAFF	TGTGCTAGCACCGTGACAGGGGAAAATGGTGAAGCTTTCTTT
TRBD2	TRBJ2-3	NA	TRBV5-6	CASSFSGTKDTQYF	TGTGCCAGCAGCTTCAGCGGGACCAAGGATACGCAGTATTTT
NA	TRBJ2-1	NA	TRBV5-1	CASSRDPANEQFF	TGCGCCAGCAGTCGGGACCCCGCGAATGAGCAGTTCTTC
NA	TRBJ2-3	NA	TRBV7-3	CASARAVPDTQYF	TGTGCCAGCGCCCGGGCAGTGCCAGATACGCAGTATTTT
NA	TRBJ1-2	many	TRBV30	CAWSVIWAGIGYTF	TGTGCCTGGAGTGTTATCTGGGCTGGCATTGGCTACACCTTC
NA	TRBJ1-1	NA	TRBV3-1/TRBV3-2	CASSQVGTEAFF	TGTGCCAGCAGCCAAGTTGGCACTGAAGCTTTCTTT
NA	TRBJ1-1	medium-sized	TRBV19	CASSRPGLNTEAFF	TGTGCCAGTAGTAGGCCGGGGTTGAACACTGAAGCTTTCTTT
TRBD1	TRBJ2-4	NA	TRBV5-1	CASSSGQTKNIQYF	TGCGCCAGCAGCTCGGGACAGACTAAAAACATTCAGTACTTC
NA	TRBJ1-6	NA	TRBV6-6	CASSLYRDSPLHF	TGTGCCAGCAGCCTTTACAGGGACTCACCCCTCCACTTT
TRBD2	TRBJ2-3	NA	TRBV18	CASSPQLAGGQTDTQYF	TGTGCCAGCTCACCGCAACTAGCGGGAGGGCAAACAGATACGCAGTATTTT
NA	TRBJ1-3	NA	TRBV25-1	CASSGLGGPRSSGNTIYF	TGTGCCAGCAGTGGTCTGGGCGGACCCCGCTCCTCTGGAAACACCATATATTTT
NA	TRBJ2-4	NA	TRBV19	CASRGIGGLLGNIQYF	TGTGCCAGTAGGGGCATCGGAGGGTTATTAGGGAACATTCAGTACTTC
TRBD1	TRBJ2-7	NA	TRBV7-2	CASSLRGDKDRGHEQYF	TGTGCCAGCAGCTTACGGGGGGATAAGGACAGGGGACACGAGCAGTACTTC
NA	TRBJ1-2	NA	TRBV19	CASSIVRADYGYTF	TGTGCCAGTAGTATAGTCAGGGCTGACTATGGCTACACCTTC
NA	TRBJ2-4	NA	TRBV27	CASSGGSLGLRAKNIQYF	TGTGCCAGCAGTGGGGGTTCGTTAGGTCTTCGAGCCAAAAACATTCAGTACTTC
NA	TRBJ2-5	NA	TRBV27	CASSANRGGTQYF	TGTGCCAGCAGTGCCAACAGGGGGGGGACCCAGTACTTC
NA	TRBJ1-4	NA	TRBV18	CASSPALTNEKLFF	TGTGCCAGCTCACCGGCCTTAACTAATGAAAAACTGTTTTTT
NA	TRBJ1-2	NA	TRBV30	CAWRGGNGYTF	TGTGCCTGGAGAGGTGGAAATGGCTACACCTTC
NA	TRBJ2-2	NA	TRBV24-1	CATSDTAARIDTGELFF	TGTGCCACCAGTGATACCGCGGCACGTATCGACACCGGGGAGCTGTTTTTT
NA	TRBJ2-3	NA	TRBV9	CASSHNSGDTQYF	TGTGCCAGCAGCCACAATAGTGGTGATACGCAGTATTTT